This T cell receptor beta chain was profiled in a study of beta chain features in type 1 diabetes. Trimming shortened V by 4 bases and J by 1 base, and 10 bases separated the two germline ends. This CDR3 comprises 14 residues. The germline V gene has CDR1 SGHTA and CDR2 FQGTGA. To note about this clone: Antigen unknown.

Broader study findings: The study notes PCR might favor shorter templates equally in patients and controls. VDJ junctions from type 1 diabetes patients carried fewer insertions and larger deletions.

The authors reverse transcribed all of the isolated RNA, so sequencing captured expressed TCRB transcripts. Clones were sequenced by immunoSEQ multiplex PCR, and TCRdb holds only the in-frame ones, with some missing. The table shows 600,000 to 650,000 clones, with 15% occurring only once. The genes are TRBV7-3 and TRBJ1-1; possible D gene TRBD1, 5 bases. Specimen: naive CD4+ T cells from blood. The origin of this receptor is a man younger than 30 in good health. CDR3 residues: CASSSLGGNTEAFF. DNA of the CDR3: TGTGCCAGCAGCTCCTTGGGGGGGAACACTGAAGCTTTCTTT. Complete variable domain (other parts from reference TRBV7-3 and TRBJ1-1): GAGVSQTPSNKVTEKGKYVELRCDPISGHTALYWYRQSLGQGPEFLIYFQGTGAADDSGLPNDRFFAVRPEGSVSTLKIQRTERGDSAVYLCASSSLGGNTEAFFGQGTRLTVV.